The 8 T cell receptor beta chains below were found in one sample sequenced in a study of radiotherapy plus CTLA-4 blockade in lung cancer. Sequencing was performed with immunoSEQ multiplex PCR; in TCRdb, only in-frame clones are kept and a portion is missing. The table includes about 48,000 clones, about 86% detected once. The source material was peripheral blood, sampled from a patient treated with radiotherapy plus ipilimumab. The receptors shown here come from a human donor with non-small cell lung cancer that progressed on radiotherapy plus ipilimumab. Some clones in this sample may be carry-over from other donors' samples.

The genes are TRBV5-8 and TRBJ2-7; D remains unclear. Per germline, CDR1 SGHTS and CDR2 YDEGEE. CDR3 size: 15 residues. Trimming removed 0 bases from V and 5 bases from J, with 15 bases in between. This CDR3 reads CASSLGRGFRDEQYF. Written as DNA, the CDR3 is TGTGCCAGCAGCTTGGGACGCGGATTTCGGGACGAGCAGTACTTC.

The chain links TRBV2 to TRBJ2-2; TRBD1 agrees at 8 bases. This CDR3 is 16 amino acids long. The junction had 7 bases not matched to a gene; V was cut back by 3 bases and J by 4 bases. The germline V gene has CDR1 SNHLY and CDR2 FYNNEI. The CDR3 sequence: CASSELRTGPTGELFF. Here the CDR3 DNA reads TGTGCCAGCAGTGAGTTGAGGACAGGGCCCACCGGGGAGCTGTTTTTT.

The chain has TRBV5-1 and TRBJ2-1, with 7 bases identical to TRBD2. Losses at the gene ends were 4 bases for V and 6 bases for J; bases not matched to a gene: 13. The CDR3 is 16 amino acids. Germline-derived CDR1 and CDR2 are SGHRS and YFSETQ. The CDR3 nucleotides read TGCGCCAGCAGCAGGGGCCTAGCGGTTCTGGCCAATGAGCAGTTCTTC. This translates into CASSRGLAVLANEQFF.

V usage is TRBV19 and J usage is TRBJ2-3; 8 nucleotides match TRBD2. The CDR3 is made up of 15 amino acids. Per the germline V gene, CDR1 is LNHDA and CDR2 is SQIVND (reference sequence). V was clipped by 6 bases and J by 1 base; unmatched bases: 6. The CDR3 DNA sequence: TGTGCCAGTAGACCGGGGGGGTTCGGCACAGATACGCAGTATTTT. It is translated as CASRPGGFGTDTQYF.

This clone was detected only a few times. The chain employs TRBV4-3 and TRBJ2-7, with 9 bases that match TRBD2. The CDR3 extends over 16 amino acids. Germline-derived CDR1 and CDR2 are LGHNA and YSLEER. V was clipped by 1 base and J by 3 bases; unmatched bases: 7. The CDR3 DNA follows: TGCGCCAGCAGCCAAGTTGCTAGCGGGGACCACTACGAGCAGTACTTC. Translation gives CASSQVASGDHYEQYF.

This chain connects TRBV4-3 to TRBJ2-1; tentatively, D is TRBD2 (6 bases). Germline CDR1 is LGHNA and CDR2 is YSLEER. The CDR3 runs 16 residues. Trimming removed 4 bases from V and 4 bases from J, with 17 bases in between. In DNA, the CDR3 is TGCGCCAGCAGCCCGCTCGTCGGAGGGCCTTACAATGAGCAGTTCTTC. Its protein product is CASSPLVGGPYNEQFF.

The chain joins TRBV27 to TRBJ1-1, with a tentative D call TRBD1 (5 bases). V was cut by 7 bases and J by 5 bases, with 17 bases left in between. There are 14 residues in the CDR3. Germline CDR1 and CDR2: MNHEY and SMNVEV (reference sequence). DNA for the CDR3: TGTGCCAGCACCCCACGACAGCGGGGGACTGAAGCTTTCTTT. The encoded protein is CASTPRQRGTEAFF.

The chain is built from TRBV15 and TRBJ2-5; D is unresolved. Deletions cut 0 bases from V and 2 bases from J, with 4 bases between. The CDR3 loop spans 13 amino acids. Germline V CDR1 and CDR2: LNHNV, YYDKDF (reference sequence). The CDR3 is CATSRDRQETQYF. For the CDR3, the DNA is TGTGCCACCAGCAGAGATCGGCAAGAGACCCAGTACTTC.